This T cell receptor (beta chain) was retrieved from a study of PD-L1 blockade in urothelial cancer. Study background: Males with bladder-origin urothelial cancer made up about 90% of the 29 patients. Patients' histories included 0 to 3 prior chemotherapy regimens. The study, taken as a whole, reports: In blood sampled pretreatment, TCR clonality below the median predicted better survival.

Using immunoSEQ multiplex PCR, the repertoire was profiled, and TCRdb retains in-frame clones only, with some absent. This sample has about 46,000 clones, with around 82% found just once. CDR1 SGHNT and CDR2 YYREEE come from the germline V gene (reference sequence). V lost 1 base and J lost 10, with 14 bases in between. The length of the CDR3 is 13 residues. About this clone: Its matching antigen is unknown.

The time point here: peripheral blood 6 weeks after treatment start. The clonotype originates from a man between 50 and 59 years old with urothelial cancer. The specimen comprised PBMCs, sampled around atezolizumab (anti-PD-L1) treatment. V and J are TRBV5-4 and TRBJ1-1, with D possibly TRBD1 on 5 matching bases. The CDR3 sequence: CASSLSQVKRAFF. The CDR3 coding sequence is TGTGCCAGCAGCTTGTCACAGGTCAAGAGAGCTTTCTTT.